This T cell receptor beta chain appears in the sequencing data of a study of T-cell reconstitution after alpha-beta-depleted transplantation in children. A TCRbeta library incorporating unique molecular identifiers was prepared. Via MiXCR, TCRdb re-called the PCR reads, giving one row per CDR3 protein. Seen here are a few hundred thousand distinct CDR3 sequences, 20% to 30% observed once, and the top ten hold approximately 2.5%. CDR1 DFQATT and CDR2 SNEGSKA come from the germline V gene (reference sequence). Trimming stripped 0 bases from V and 0 bases from J, with 8 bases between. The CDR3 loop spans 15 amino acids. This clonotype turned up a few times.

The sample in question was PBMCs, obtained before TCRalphabeta/CD19-depleted stem cell transplant. The receptor was derived from a girl aged 2-9 years with Fanconi anemia, due to receive a stem cell transplant. V and J are TRBV20-1 and TRBJ1-4; D is uncertain. The chain's CDR3 is CSARDGRPTNEKLFF. The CDR3 DNA sequence: TGCAGTGCTAGAGATGGCAGGCCAACTAATGAAAAACTGTTTTTT.